Following are 12 T cell receptor beta chains from one sample sequenced in a study of cytomegalovirus exposure and HLA in healthy donors. It was with 60 Vbeta and 13 Jbeta primers that the PCR ran. Sequenced by immunoSEQ multiplex PCR; TCRdb stores in-frame clones only, minus some. The sample comprises 100,000 to 150,000 clones, approximately 80% of which are singletons, and about 2% rests with the top ten. The sequenced sample was PBMCs. These receptors came from a man in his forties or fifties in good health and CMV-seronegative.

This clone appeared once. In the same sample, other DNA sequences code for this CDR3. The V call is TRBV2, the J call TRBJ2-5; D is ambiguous. Germline CDR1 SNHLY, CDR2 FYNNEI. The CDR3 runs to 11 residues. The V end was cut by 6 bases, the J end by 2 bases, with 4 bases between. The CDR3 sequence: CASSLQETQYF. In nucleotides, the CDR3 is TGTGCCAGCAGCTTACAAGAGACCCAGTACTTC.

This rearrangement joins TRBV5-1 to TRBJ2-5, with unresolved D. The CDR3 totals 13 residues. The V gene's germline CDR1 is SGHRS and CDR2 YFSETQ. V was pared by 7 bases and J by 7 bases, with 17 bases between. The CDR3 nucleotides are TGCGCCAGCGGAGTTCGAGGCCTCATGACCCAGTACTTC. Its translation is CASGVRGLMTQYF.

This chain uses TRBV4-2 with TRBJ2-5; tentatively, D is TRBD2 (5 bases). Deletions cut 0 bases from V and 2 bases from J, with 13 bases between. This CDR3 spans 16 amino acids. The germline CDR1 and CDR2 sequences are LGHNA and YNFKEQ. This chain's CDR3 is CASSQERTVGQETQYF. The CDR3 nucleotides are TGTGCCAGCAGCCAAGAACGGACTGTGGGGCAAGAGACCCAGTACTTC.

This CDR3 reads CASSPSAQANYGYTF. CDR3 DNA: TGTGCCAGCAGCCCTTCGGCGCAGGCAAACTATGGCTACACCTTC. This chain connects TRBV7-2 to TRBJ1-2; D ambiguous. The CDR3 runs 15 residues. V shed 5 bases and J shed 2 bases, with 15 bases lying between them. Germline V gene sequence: CDR1 SGHTA, CDR2 FQGNSA. Together with reference TRBV7-2 and TRBJ1-2, the CDR3 gives the full variable domain: GAGVSQSPSNKVTEKGKDVELRCDPISGHTALYWYRQSLGQGLEFLIYFQGNSAPDKSGLPSDRFSAERTGGSVSTLTIQRTQQEDSAVYLCASSPSAQANYGYTFGSGTRLTVV.

The V and J genes are TRBV29-1 and TRBJ1-2; D ambiguous. The CDR3 runs 14 residues. With 4 bases removed from V and 0 bases from J, the gap between germline ends came to 12 bases. Germline V gives CDR1 SQVTM, CDR2 ANQGSEA. CDR3 bases: TGCAGCGTTGCCAAAAAGGAGGCTAACTATGGCTACACCTTC. Amino acid sequence: CSVAKKEANYGYTF.

The V call is TRBV5-1, the J call TRBJ2-2; 10 bases agree with TRBD2. Per germline, CDR1 SGHRS and CDR2 YFSETQ. This CDR3 spans 16 amino acids. The V and J ends lost 3 bases and 5 bases, in that order; junction bases with no gene match: 7. The CDR3 DNA reads as TGCGCCAGCAGCTCCCTGGTTAGCGGGGGGACCGGGGAGCTGTTTTTT. Translated: CASSSLVSGGTGELFF. Supplemented by reference TRBV5-1 and TRBJ2-2, the full variable domain reads KAGVTQTPRYLIKTRGQQVTLSCSPISGHRSVSWYQQTPGQGLQFLFEYFSETQRNKGNFPGRFSGRQFSNSRSEMNVSTLELGDSALYLCASSSLVSGGTGELFFGEGSRLTVL.

The chain uses TRBV7-9 and TRBJ2-3, with D unclear. The CDR3 totals 12 residues. Trimming took 5 bases from V and 10 from J, leaving 13 bases between them. Germline assignment: CDR1 SEHNR and CDR2 FQNEAQ (reference sequence). CDR3 DNA: TGTGCCAGCAGCCCACCTTCGAGTGCGCAGTATTTT. As protein: CASSPPSSAQYF.

The chain has TRBV7-8 and TRBJ1-1; 8 nucleotides line up with TRBD1. Germline V CDR1 and CDR2: SGHVS, FQNEAQ. The CDR3 has 13 residues. Losses at the gene ends were 2 bases for V and 4 bases for J; bases not matched to a gene: 0. The CDR3 sequence is CASSLTGGTEAFF. CDR3 sequence (DNA): TGTGCCAGCAGCTTAACAGGGGGCACTGAAGCTTTCTTT.

This clone was picked up a small number of times. The rearrangement links TRBV27 to TRBJ2-7; TRBD1 matches 9 bases. CDR1 is MNHEY, CDR2 SMNVEV, per germline (reference sequence). The CDR3 is 17 amino acids. V was clipped by 6 bases and J by 1 base; unmatched bases: 13. Here the CDR3 DNA reads TGTGCCAGCAGACGTTATTATCAGACAGGGGGATCCTACGAGCAGTACGTC. As protein: CASRRYYQTGGSYEQYV.

The V call is TRBV27, the J call TRBJ2-1, with D tentatively TRBD2 (5 bases). From germline, CDR1 is MNHEY and CDR2 SMNVEV (reference sequence). Trimming left V 5 bases short and J 2 bases short, with 16 bases between. This CDR3 is built from 16 residues. The CDR3: CASSPMGTGTYNEQFF. CDR3 DNA: TGTGCCAGCAGTCCCATGGGAACGGGAACCTACAATGAGCAGTTCTTC.

The V and J genes are TRBV7-2 and TRBJ1-6; D is ambiguous. From germline, CDR1 is SGHTA and CDR2 FQGNSA. This CDR3 is 14 amino acids long. Trimming took off 5 bases at V and 5 bases at J, with 10 bases between the two ends. DNA of the CDR3: TGTGCCAGCAGCCCCCGGTCCCATAATTCACCCCTCCACTTT. Its translation: CASSPRSHNSPLHF.

CDR3 sequence: CASSFDRGVYNEQFF. DNA for the CDR3: TGTGCCAGCAGCTTCGACAGGGGCGTCTACAATGAGCAGTTCTTC. V gene TRBV5-4 combines with J gene TRBJ2-1; TRBD1 agrees at 8 bases. The CDR3 is 15 amino acids. J was trimmed by 3 bases and V by 2 bases; bases with no gene match: 4. The germline V gene has CDR1 SGHNT and CDR2 YYREEE (reference sequence).